This T cell receptor beta chain was found in a study of T-cell reconstitution after alpha-beta-depleted transplantation in children. Findings and limits, study-wide: It was reported that alpha-beta T cells came from several hundred expanded graft clones (about two months after transplant). The origin of high day-60 TCRbeta diversity in some patients lay in surviving recipient T cells and thymic progenitors.

The library targeted TCRbeta and was prepared with unique molecular identifiers. MiXCR, applied by TCRdb to the PCR reads, yields one record per CDR3 protein. Of 800,000 to 1,000,000 distinct CDR3 sequences in the sample, roughly 31% were seen once. The V gene lost 6 bases and the J gene lost 4 bases, with 13 bases spanning the gap. The CDR3 consists of 15 residues. Note on this clonotype: The antigen remains undetermined.

The chain uses TRBV12-3 or TRBV12-4 and TRBJ2-6; tentatively, D is TRBD1 (5 bases). The receptor comes from a boy younger than two who had a stem cell transplant for SCID, so the T cells may come from the graft donor. The material sequenced was PBMCs, mostly from graft donor cells, taken 360 days after TCRalphabeta/CD19-depleted stem cell transplant. The CDR3 loop reads CASSRTGSGANVLTF. DNA of the CDR3: TGTGCCAGCAGCCGAACAGGTTCCGGGGCCAACGTCCTGACTTTC.